The 23 T cell receptor beta chains reported below all come from one sample, sequenced in a study of T cells in narcolepsy (dated by TCRdb to 2017 to 2018). The library came from the immunoSEQ multiplex PCR assay. The immuneACCESS repertoire file appears here via TCRdb, limited to in-frame rearrangements. These files lack a portion of the clones; in checked studies, under half of the deficit traces to unresolved V genes, and the cause of the others is not known. The sample table lists fewer than 40,000 clones, roughly 83% of them with a count of one. Over 0.95% of the sample is held by the ten biggest clonotypes. The specimen was CD45RA- memory CD4+ T cells from PBMCs. The cell subset or site label for this specimen denotes: memory T cells sorted ex vivo from peripheral blood. The receptors were sampled from a human donor with narcolepsy.

V usage is TRBV6-4 and J usage is TRBJ2-7, with a weak D call TRBD2 (5 bases). The CDR3 extends over 13 amino acids. Looked up from germline, CDR1 is MRHNA and CDR2 is SNTAGT. The germline V and J ends were trimmed by 4 bases and 7 bases, with 14 bases remaining between them. The CDR3 reads CASSVGPSGEQYF. The CDR3 coding sequence is TGTGCCAGCAGTGTGGGCCCATCGGGGGAGCAGTACTTC.

This clone was picked up one time. The chain uses TRBV27 and TRBJ1-2; 9 nucleotides line up with TRBD1. This CDR3 spans 17 amino acids. Per the germline V gene, CDR1 is MNHEY and CDR2 is SMNVEV (reference sequence). With 3 bases clipped from V and 4 bases from J, the junction kept 12 bases outside the gene matches. The CDR3 here is CASSLKGRDRVVYGYTF. CDR3 bases: TGTGCCAGCAGTTTGAAGGGCCGGGACAGGGTCGTCTATGGCTACACCTTC.

Here the CDR3 reads CASSPQSVNEKLFF. In nucleotides, the CDR3 is TGTGCCAGCTCACCACAGTCGGTTAATGAAAAACTGTTTTTT. V is TRBV18 and J is TRBJ1-4; D is unclear. The CDR3 is made up of 14 amino acids. With 1 base removed from V and 4 bases from J, the gap between germline ends came to 7 bases. From germline, CDR1 is KGHSH and CDR2 LQKENI.

V and J are TRBV19 and TRBJ2-2; TRBD1 is a possible D gene (6 bases). Germline V lookup: CDR1 LNHDA, CDR2 SQIVND (reference sequence). Trimming removed 3 bases from V and 1 base from J, with 9 bases in between. This CDR3 spans 15 amino acids. Written as DNA, the CDR3 is TGTGCCAGTAGTATTCGGACAGAGAACACCGGGGAGCTGTTTTTT. Encoded protein: CASSIRTENTGELFF.

This chain links TRBV19 with TRBJ1-5, with D unclear. Germline assignment: CDR1 LNHDA and CDR2 SQIVND (reference sequence). V lost 3 bases to trimming and J lost 2 bases, with 11 bases between them. CDR3 size: 15 residues. The DNA of the CDR3 is TGTGCCAGTAGTATCGCCGGTTCGGGCAATCAGCCCCAGCATTTT. It is translated as CASSIAGSGNQPQHF.

This chain links TRBV5-6 with TRBJ2-7, with D possibly TRBD1 on 6 matching bases. The CDR3 extends over 15 amino acids. The ends were cut back, 0 bases at V and 2 bases at J, with 12 bases in the middle. Germline V gene sequence: CDR1 SGHDT, CDR2 YYEEEE. CDR3 loop: CASSLVGQRPYEQYF. The CDR3 bases are TGTGCCAGCAGCTTGGTTGGACAGCGCCCCTACGAGCAGTACTTC.

V usage is TRBV18 and J usage is TRBJ2-3; unclear D gene. V was cut by 3 bases and J by 4 bases, with 11 bases left in between. This CDR3 has 14 residues. Germline V gene sequence: CDR1 KGHSH, CDR2 LQKENI. The CDR3 coding sequence is TGTGCCAGCTCACCTCAAAGCGCCGCAGATACGCAGTATTTT. Its protein product is CASSPQSAADTQYF.

CDR3 sequence: CASSESYLSNQPQHF. The CDR3 bases are TGTGCCAGCAGTGAAAGCTACCTTAGCAATCAGCCCCAGCATTTT. The chain joins TRBV2 to TRBJ1-5, with D unresolved. From germline, CDR1 is SNHLY and CDR2 FYNNEI. The V end lost 2 bases, the J end lost 0 bases, and 8 bases lay between the germline ends. This CDR3 has 15 amino acids.

The chain couples TRBV11-3 to TRBJ2-7; D unclear. V lost 2 bases and J lost 6, with 11 bases in between. The CDR3 has 13 amino acids. The germline CDR1 and CDR2 sequences are SGHNT and YENEEA. The CDR3 protein is CASSLSPYREQYF. The CDR3 bases are TGTGCCAGCAGCTTATCGCCCTATCGCGAGCAGTACTTC.

This clone was detected once. The genes are TRBV6-1 and TRBJ2-7; TRBD2 matches 8 bases. Germline CDR1 and CDR2: MNHNS and SASEGT. J lost 3 bases, V lost 3 bases, and 10 bases had no gene match. This CDR3 region has 16 residues. The CDR3 DNA is TGTGCCAGCAGTGAGTCAGCGGGAGCCCTCTACTACGAGCAGTACTTC. Its protein product is CASSESAGALYYEQYF.

In this sample, this clone turned up once. The gene calls are TRBV19 and TRBJ2-7; no clear D. V gave up 6 bases and J gave up 2 bases, with 14 bases separating them. Looked up from germline, CDR1 is LNHDA and CDR2 is SQIVND (reference sequence). This CDR3 is 14 amino acids long. CDR3: CASSSPDQTYEQYF. DNA of the CDR3: TGTGCCAGTAGCAGTCCGGACCAAACCTACGAGCAGTACTTC.

The chain uses TRBV6-6 and TRBJ1-2; D unresolved. CDR1 MNHNY and CDR2 SVGAGI come from the germline V gene (reference sequence). V lost 3 bases, J lost 1 base, and 9 bases lay in between. The length of the CDR3 is 14 residues. The CDR3 DNA is TGTGCCAGCAGTTATTCGGAATTTAACTATGGCTACACCTTC. This translates into CASSYSEFNYGYTF.

This clone was observed a few times. The chain recombines TRBV30 with TRBJ1-6; 8 bases are a match to TRBD1. The CDR3 spans 19 residues. CDR1 is GTSNPN and CDR2 is SVGIG in the germline V gene (reference sequence). V lost 0 bases to trimming and J lost 0 bases; unmatched junction nucleotides: 10. This CDR3 is CAWSVRSGGLSSYNSPLHF. The CDR3 bases are TGTGCCTGGAGTGTTCGGTCAGGGGGCCTTAGCTCCTATAATTCACCCCTCCACTTT.

The V and J genes are TRBV7-3 and TRBJ2-2; 8 bases map to TRBD2. The CDR3 contains 16 residues. The trim removed 1 base at V and 6 bases at J, leaving 7 bases unmatched. Per germline, CDR1 SGHTA and CDR2 FQGTGA. Here the CDR3 reads CASSLNPAGVAGELFF. The CDR3 nucleotides are TGTGCCAGCAGCTTAAATCCAGCGGGAGTAGCCGGGGAGCTGTTTTTT.

The chain uses TRBV11-3 and TRBJ2-5, with 7 bases identical to TRBD1. The CDR3 spans 14 residues. Trimming cost V 0 bases and J 5 bases; bases outside gene matches: 3. In germline, CDR1 is SGHNT, CDR2 YENEEA. CDR3 sequence reads: CASSLDRDSETQYF. CDR3 DNA: TGTGCCAGCAGCTTAGACCGGGACAGCGAGACCCAGTACTTC.

The J gene is TRBJ1-4, the V gene TRBV4-3, with TRBD1 as a possible D gene (6 bases). V was clipped by 4 bases and J by 2 bases, with 11 bases between them. The CDR3 totals 15 residues. The germline V gene encodes CDR1 LGHNA and CDR2 YSLEER. CDR3 sequence reads: CASSPHQGTNEKLFF. The DNA of the CDR3 is TGCGCCAGCAGCCCCCATCAGGGGACTAATGAAAAACTGTTTTTT.

The chain carries TRBV29-1 and TRBJ2-7, with TRBD2 matching over 9 bases. The V gene end was trimmed by 0 bases and the J gene end by 4 bases; junction bases not matched to a gene: 7. The CDR3 is 15 residues long. From germline, CDR1 is SQVTM and CDR2 ANQGSEA. This CDR3 reads CSVEDPKTSGYEQYF. In DNA, the CDR3 is TGCAGCGTTGAAGATCCGAAGACTAGCGGTTACGAGCAGTACTTC.

The V gene is TRBV9, the J gene TRBJ2-2; 9 bases line up with TRBD1. The CDR3 covers 14 residues. Germline CDR1 reads SGDLS; CDR2 reads YYNGEE. Trimming at V came to 7 bases and at J to 9 bases, leaving 10 bases not matched to a gene. The CDR3 nucleotides are TGTGCCAGCTCTCATGGGACAGGGACCCGGGAGCTGTTTTTT. Translated: CASSHGTGTRELFF.

DNA for the CDR3: TGTGCCAGCAGCTTGGACAGGGTCAACTCCCGTGAAGCTTTCTTT. It codes for CASSLDRVNSREAFF. V usage is TRBV5-4 and J usage is TRBJ1-1; TRBD1 might be the D (6 bases). The CDR3 spans 15 residues. CDR1 SGHNT and CDR2 YYREEE come from the germline V gene (reference sequence). Deletions cut 0 bases from V and 7 bases from J, with 16 bases between. Full variable domain (remainder filled in from reference TRBV5-4 and TRBJ1-1): ETGVTQSPTHLIKTRGQQVTLRCSSQSGHNTVSWYQQALGQGPQFIFQYYREEENGRGNFPPRFSGLQFPNYSSELNVNALELDDSALYLCASSLDRVNSREAFFGQGTRLTVV.

The chain recombines TRBV11-2 with TRBJ1-1, with D maybe TRBD1 (5 bases). Germline CDR1 SGHAT, CDR2 FQNNGV. The CDR3 has 11 amino acids. The V gene lost 6 bases and the J gene lost 8 bases, with 10 bases spanning the gap. CDR3 amino acids: CASRDMSEAFF. The CDR3 DNA reads as TGTGCCAGCAGGGACATGAGCGAAGCTTTCTTT.

The chain recombines TRBV27 with TRBJ2-3; tentative D call: TRBD2 (7 bases). The CDR3 loop spans 16 amino acids. CDR1 and CDR2 from the germline V gene are MNHEY and SMNVEV (reference sequence). The V end lost 5 bases, the J end lost 6 bases, and 21 bases lay between the germline ends. DNA of the CDR3: TGTGCCAGCAGTCCCCTCGGGGGGCAGGGGTCGGATACGCAGTATTTT. Its translation: CASSPLGGQGSDTQYF.

This chain links TRBV5-4 with TRBJ1-2; 7 nucleotides align to TRBD1. This CDR3 spans 17 amino acids. From germline, CDR1 is SGHNT and CDR2 YYREEE (reference sequence). V shed 1 base and J 1 base; nucleotides not matched to a gene: 10. The CDR3 is CASSLPGQLLLNYGYTF. The CDR3 nucleotides are TGTGCCAGCAGCTTGCCGGGACAGTTACTACTTAACTATGGCTACACCTTC.

This chain uses TRBV7-6 with TRBJ2-2; perhaps TRBD1 as D (5 bases). The CDR3 loop spans 17 amino acids. Germline CDR1 is SGHVS and CDR2 is FNYEAQ. The V end was cut by 1 base, the J end by 3 bases, with 15 bases between. CDR3 nucleotides: TGTGCCAGCAGCTTAGATCAGGGTCCCACTGACACCGGGGAGCTGTTTTTT. This gives the protein CASSLDQGPTDTGELFF.